The rows below give T cell receptor beta chains drawn from one sample of a study of T cells expressing NK-cell markers. Reanalyzing the 5' RACE reads, TCRdb keeps one entry per CDR3 protein, without DNA. Reported are 350,000 to 450,000 distinct CDR3 sequences; the ten largest clones contain around 5%. Sequenced sample: blood T cells: a sorted CD56 or NKG2C T cell subset, CD4+ or CD8+ T cells, or bulk PBMC T cells (not recorded which). The receptors originated from a man aged 18-75 years in good health. Each CDR3 is given with its conserved first and last residue. The order of the fields is J gene, V gene, CDR3 protein.

j_call: TRBJ2-7; v_call: TRBV19; cdr3_aa: CASSGQGLTYEQYF
j_call: TRBJ1-1; v_call: TRBV5-1; cdr3_aa: CASSKSPTGQGVEAFF
j_call: TRBJ2-5; v_call: TRBV11-2; cdr3_aa: CASSLGGAETQYF
j_call: TRBJ1-6; v_call: TRBV18; cdr3_aa: CASSPTENSPLHF
j_call: TRBJ2-6; v_call: TRBV5-4; cdr3_aa: CASSHTGGGANVLTF
j_call: TRBJ1-6; v_call: TRBV5-1; cdr3_aa: CASSFSGTGSNSPLHF
j_call: TRBJ2-1; v_call: TRBV19; cdr3_aa: CASQAGRSSYNEQFF
j_call: TRBJ1-4; v_call: TRBV4-1; cdr3_aa: CASSQGTGYEKLFF
j_call: TRBJ2-7; v_call: TRBV20-1; cdr3_aa: CSAFSLTGLAGAYEQYF
j_call: TRBJ2-1; v_call: TRBV7-6; cdr3_aa: CASSLPLSGGDLYNEQFF
j_call: TRBJ1-2; v_call: TRBV29-1; cdr3_aa: CSSDPGTGGSNYGYTF
j_call: TRBJ1-2; v_call: TRBV9; cdr3_aa: CASSGPVHGYTF
j_call: TRBJ2-1; v_call: TRBV12-3/TRBV12-4; cdr3_aa: CASSRRQASSYNEQFF
j_call: TRBJ2-1; v_call: TRBV5-6; cdr3_aa: CASSLDGAGGIYEQFF
j_call: TRBJ2-2; v_call: TRBV7-2; cdr3_aa: CASRLRYTGELFF
j_call: TRBJ2-7; v_call: TRBV28; cdr3_aa: CASSTAAGRDEQYF
j_call: TRBJ2-7; v_call: TRBV5-5; cdr3_aa: CASSYDPGEVAAYEQYF
j_call: TRBJ2-1; v_call: TRBV9; cdr3_aa: CASSVRDSGEQFF
j_call: TRBJ1-4; v_call: TRBV7-2; cdr3_aa: CASSLGTGEKLFF
j_call: TRBJ2-3; v_call: TRBV20-1; cdr3_aa: CSARDLIFTDTQYF
j_call: TRBJ1-2; v_call: TRBV4-2; cdr3_aa: CASSQDREGHGYTF
j_call: TRBJ1-2; v_call: TRBV6-5; cdr3_aa: CASSYSGQAITNYGYTF
j_call: TRBJ2-1; v_call: TRBV12-3/TRBV12-4; cdr3_aa: CASRPLAGNNEQFF
j_call: TRBJ2-3; v_call: TRBV3-1; cdr3_aa: CASSLRRAGGADTQYF
j_call: TRBJ2-3; v_call: TRBV10-3; cdr3_aa: CAISGQTSGVTDTQYF
j_call: TRBJ1-3; v_call: TRBV6-5; cdr3_aa: CASSYTAQGGFGNTIYF
j_call: TRBJ1-5; v_call: TRBV12-3/TRBV12-4; cdr3_aa: CASSRDRERWQPQHF
j_call: TRBJ1-1; v_call: TRBV19; cdr3_aa: CASSSRQGATEAFF
j_call: TRBJ1-4; v_call: TRBV18; cdr3_aa: CASSANRDEKLFF
j_call: TRBJ2-5; v_call: TRBV28; cdr3_aa: CASSSTELAGRQETQYF
j_call: TRBJ2-1; v_call: TRBV11-2; cdr3_aa: CASSHTPQGSYNEQFF
j_call: TRBJ1-3; v_call: TRBV6-5; cdr3_aa: CASSYSTAAGNTIYF
j_call: TRBJ1-4; v_call: TRBV14; cdr3_aa: CASSQEIQVVSF
j_call: TRBJ2-1; v_call: TRBV6-2/TRBV6-3; cdr3_aa: CASSPRGGRSREQFF
j_call: TRBJ2-3; v_call: TRBV7-3; cdr3_aa: CASSPHLGRTDTQYF
j_call: TRBJ1-6; v_call: TRBV6-5; cdr3_aa: CASTTDGRGLRSPLHF
j_call: TRBJ2-2; v_call: TRBV12-3/TRBV12-4; cdr3_aa: CASSLREWELFF
j_call: TRBJ2-3; v_call: TRBV20-1; cdr3_aa: CSAPEWTSGGNTQYF
j_call: TRBJ1-3; v_call: TRBV7-2; cdr3_aa: CASSGWTGTGNTIYF
j_call: TRBJ2-5; v_call: TRBV28; cdr3_aa: CATGGGLVETQYF
j_call: TRBJ2-1; v_call: TRBV2; cdr3_aa: CASSESRGAYNEQFF
j_call: TRBJ2-7; v_call: TRBV6-2/TRBV6-3; cdr3_aa: CASTSHRTRSYEQYF
j_call: TRBJ1-5; v_call: TRBV20-1; cdr3_aa: CSAYPGSNQPQHF
j_call: TRBJ2-1; v_call: TRBV5-1; cdr3_aa: CASSNFTGVPFNEQFF
j_call: TRBJ1-5; v_call: TRBV2; cdr3_aa: CASSARTGPNQPQHF
j_call: TRBJ2-1; v_call: TRBV12-3/TRBV12-4; cdr3_aa: CASRSQFLWTGGYNEQFF
j_call: TRBJ2-1; v_call: TRBV5-1; cdr3_aa: CASSPVAGGFFNEQFF
j_call: TRBJ2-3; v_call: TRBV7-6; cdr3_aa: CASSFVVQDTQYF
j_call: TRBJ1-1; v_call: TRBV2; cdr3_aa: CASSTGTGGFGDTEAFF
j_call: TRBJ2-7; v_call: TRBV6-5; cdr3_aa: CASSRDRAEQYF